The clone carrying this T cell receptor beta chain occurred many times. Its target is unknown. TCR beta CDR3 regions were amplified from RNA transcripts. Initially, a first-round RT-PCR of the TCR CDR3 employed the HTBI primer set. MiXCR, run by TCRdb on the multiplex PCR reads, gives a single entry per CDR3 protein. The data show around 400,000 distinct CDR3 sequences, 13% to 15% seen once. Germline V gene sequence: CDR1 SEHNR, CDR2 FQNEAQ (reference sequence). Trimming stripped 9 bases from V and 1 base from J, with 15 bases between. This CDR3 spans 14 amino acids. The sample is drawn from a study of T cells in Graves' hyperthyroidism and ophthalmopathy. Overall study: Before any treatment, at initial diagnosis, peripheral blood was collected. General study points: Researchers report that a 13 V-J model separated ophthalmopathy from stable hyperthyroidism. Peripheral blood also featured most of the thyroid clonotypes expanded above 0.001.

This chain uses TRBV7-9 with TRBJ2-5; D remains ambiguous. The clonotype originates from a woman aged 60-75 years with Graves' ophthalmopathy. The sample was blood. In DNA form, the CDR3 reads TGTGCCAGTACCAGGCCAGCTCGCCAAGAGACCCAGTACTTC. Protein: CASTRPARQETQYF.